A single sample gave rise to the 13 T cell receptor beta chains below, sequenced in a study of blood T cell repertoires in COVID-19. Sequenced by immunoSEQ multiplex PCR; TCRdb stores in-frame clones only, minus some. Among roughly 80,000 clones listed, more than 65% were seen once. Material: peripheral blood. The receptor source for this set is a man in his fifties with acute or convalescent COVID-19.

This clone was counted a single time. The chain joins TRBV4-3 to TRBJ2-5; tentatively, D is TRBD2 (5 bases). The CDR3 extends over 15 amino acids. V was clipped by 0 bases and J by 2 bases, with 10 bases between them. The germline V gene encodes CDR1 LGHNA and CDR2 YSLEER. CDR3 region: CASSQDRGEQETQYF. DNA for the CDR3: TGCGCCAGCAGCCAAGATCGGGGAGAACAAGAGACCCAGTACTTC.

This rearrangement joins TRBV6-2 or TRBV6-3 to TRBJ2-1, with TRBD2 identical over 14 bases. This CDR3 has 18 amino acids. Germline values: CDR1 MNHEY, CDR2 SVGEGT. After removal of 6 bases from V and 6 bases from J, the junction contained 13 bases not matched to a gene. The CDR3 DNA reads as TGTGCCAGCAGCCGGACTAGCGGGAGGATGGGCCGTGCCAATGAGCAGTTCTTC. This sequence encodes CASSRTSGRMGRANEQFF.

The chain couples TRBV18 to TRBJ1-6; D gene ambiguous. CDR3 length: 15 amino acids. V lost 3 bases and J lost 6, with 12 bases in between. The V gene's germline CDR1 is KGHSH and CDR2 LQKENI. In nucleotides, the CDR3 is TGTGCCAGCTCACCGTTTGTAGCCGGTAATTCACCCCTCCACTTT. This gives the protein CASSPFVAGNSPLHF. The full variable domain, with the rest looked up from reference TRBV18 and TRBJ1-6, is NAGVMQNPRHLVRRRGQEARLRCSPMKGHSHVYWYRQLPEEGLKFMVYLQKENIIDESGMPKERFSAEFPKEGPSILRIQQVVRGDSAAYFCASSPFVAGNSPLHFGNGTRLTVT.

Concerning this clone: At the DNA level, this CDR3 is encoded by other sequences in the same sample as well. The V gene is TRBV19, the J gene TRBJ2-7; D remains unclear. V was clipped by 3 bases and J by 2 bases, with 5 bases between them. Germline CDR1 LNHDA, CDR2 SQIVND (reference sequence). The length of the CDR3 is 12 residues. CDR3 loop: CASSMAPYEQYF. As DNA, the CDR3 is TGTGCCAGTAGTATGGCACCCTACGAGCAGTACTTC. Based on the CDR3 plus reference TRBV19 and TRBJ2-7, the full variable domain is DGGITQSPKYLFRKEGQNVTLSCEQNLNHDAMYWYRQDPGQGLRLIYYSQIVNDFQKGDIAEGYSVSREKKESFPLTVTSAQKNPTAFYLCASSMAPYEQYFGPGTRLTVT.

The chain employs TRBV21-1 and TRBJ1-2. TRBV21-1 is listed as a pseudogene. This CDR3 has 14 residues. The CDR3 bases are TGTGCCAGCAGCAAAATCCCGCGGCACTATGGCTACACCTTC. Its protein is CASSKIPRHYGYTF.

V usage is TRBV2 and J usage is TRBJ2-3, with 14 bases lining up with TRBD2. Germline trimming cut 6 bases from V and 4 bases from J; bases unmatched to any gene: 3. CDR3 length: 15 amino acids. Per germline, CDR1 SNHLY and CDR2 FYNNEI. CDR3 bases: TGTGCCAGCAGCGTGGGACTAGCGGGGGCAGATACGCAGTATTTT. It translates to CASSVGLAGADTQYF. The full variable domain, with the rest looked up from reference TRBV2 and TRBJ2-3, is EPEVTQTPSHQVTQMGQEVILRCVPISNHLYFYWYRQILGQKVEFLVSFYNNEISEKSEIFDDQFSVERPDGSNFTLKIRSTKLEDSAMYFCASSVGLAGADTQYFGPGTRLTVL.

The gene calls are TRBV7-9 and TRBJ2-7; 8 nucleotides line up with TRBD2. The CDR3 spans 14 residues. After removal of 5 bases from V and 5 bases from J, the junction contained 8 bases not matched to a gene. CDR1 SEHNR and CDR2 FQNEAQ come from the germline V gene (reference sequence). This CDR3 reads CASSPGGSPHEQYF. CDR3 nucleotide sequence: TGTGCCAGCAGCCCGGGAGGGAGCCCCCACGAGCAGTACTTC.

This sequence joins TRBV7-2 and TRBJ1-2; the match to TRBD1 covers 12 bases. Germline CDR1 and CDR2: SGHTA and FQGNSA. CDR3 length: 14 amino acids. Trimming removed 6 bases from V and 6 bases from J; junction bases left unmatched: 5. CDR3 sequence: CASSVGTGGNGYTF. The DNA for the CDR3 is TGTGCCAGCAGTGTAGGGACAGGGGGCAATGGCTACACCTTC.

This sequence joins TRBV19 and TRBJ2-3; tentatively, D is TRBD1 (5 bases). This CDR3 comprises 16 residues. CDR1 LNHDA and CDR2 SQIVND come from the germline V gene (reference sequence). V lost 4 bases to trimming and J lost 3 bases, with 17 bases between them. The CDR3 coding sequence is TGTGCCAGTAGTAGTATAGTAGGGGAACGAACAGATACGCAGTATTTT. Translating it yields CASSSIVGERTDTQYF.

Here the CDR3 DNA reads TGTGCCACCAGCAGATATAGCGGGAGAGAAAGCACAGATACGCAGTATTTT. It codes for CATSRYSGRESTDTQYF. This chain joins TRBV15 and TRBJ2-3; 9 bases map to TRBD2. Trimming took 2 bases from V and 0 from J; bases not matched to a gene: 6. Germline V CDR1 and CDR2: LNHNV, YYDKDF (reference sequence). This CDR3 comprises 17 residues.

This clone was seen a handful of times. The CDR3 is CASSWTGINGYTF. For the CDR3, the DNA is TGCGCCAGCAGTTGGACAGGGATAAATGGCTACACCTTC. The rearrangement uses TRBV5-1 and TRBJ1-2; 8 bases are shared with TRBD1. J lost 6 bases, V lost 5 bases, and 6 bases had no gene match. The germline gives CDR1 SGHRS, CDR2 YFSETQ. The CDR3 is 13 residues long.

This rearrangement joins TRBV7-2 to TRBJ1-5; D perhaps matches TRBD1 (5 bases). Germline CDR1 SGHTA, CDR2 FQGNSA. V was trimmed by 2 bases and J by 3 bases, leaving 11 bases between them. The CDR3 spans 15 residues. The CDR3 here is CASSLRGGDNQPQHF. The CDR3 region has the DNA TGTGCCAGCAGCTTAAGAGGAGGGGACAATCAGCCCCAGCATTTT.

Here the CDR3 DNA reads TGTGCCAGCAGCCAAATGGGACAGGGAGCTGGAAACACCATATATTTT. Translation gives CASSQMGQGAGNTIYF. The genes are TRBV3-1 (or the pseudogene TRBV3-2) and TRBJ1-3, with 9 bases aligning to TRBD1. This CDR3 comprises 16 residues. Germline loops: CDR1 LGHDT, CDR2 YNNKEL (reference sequence). J gave up 2 bases and V 2 bases, and 4 bases lay outside the gene matches.